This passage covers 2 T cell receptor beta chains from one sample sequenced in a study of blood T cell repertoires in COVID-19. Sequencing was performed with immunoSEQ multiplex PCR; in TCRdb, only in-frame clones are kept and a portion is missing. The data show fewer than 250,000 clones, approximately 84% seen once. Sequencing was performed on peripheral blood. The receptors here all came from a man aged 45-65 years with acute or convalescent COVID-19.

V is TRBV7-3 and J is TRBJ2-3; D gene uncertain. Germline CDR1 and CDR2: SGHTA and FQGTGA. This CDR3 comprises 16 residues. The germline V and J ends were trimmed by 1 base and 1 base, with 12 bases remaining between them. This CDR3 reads CASSLMPLEGTDTQYF. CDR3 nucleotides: TGTGCCAGCAGCTTAATGCCTCTAGAGGGCACAGATACGCAGTATTTT.

The CDR3 spells CASTIGGTGPLSNQPQHF. CDR3 nucleotides: TGTGCCAGCACCATAGGGGGGACAGGACCCTTAAGCAATCAGCCCCAGCATTTT. The V gene is TRBV28, the J gene TRBJ1-5; 8 bases fit TRBD1. The junction had 15 bases not matched to a gene; V was cut back by 7 bases and J by 1 base. CDR1 is MDHEN and CDR2 is SYDVKM in the germline V gene. This CDR3 is 18 amino acids long.